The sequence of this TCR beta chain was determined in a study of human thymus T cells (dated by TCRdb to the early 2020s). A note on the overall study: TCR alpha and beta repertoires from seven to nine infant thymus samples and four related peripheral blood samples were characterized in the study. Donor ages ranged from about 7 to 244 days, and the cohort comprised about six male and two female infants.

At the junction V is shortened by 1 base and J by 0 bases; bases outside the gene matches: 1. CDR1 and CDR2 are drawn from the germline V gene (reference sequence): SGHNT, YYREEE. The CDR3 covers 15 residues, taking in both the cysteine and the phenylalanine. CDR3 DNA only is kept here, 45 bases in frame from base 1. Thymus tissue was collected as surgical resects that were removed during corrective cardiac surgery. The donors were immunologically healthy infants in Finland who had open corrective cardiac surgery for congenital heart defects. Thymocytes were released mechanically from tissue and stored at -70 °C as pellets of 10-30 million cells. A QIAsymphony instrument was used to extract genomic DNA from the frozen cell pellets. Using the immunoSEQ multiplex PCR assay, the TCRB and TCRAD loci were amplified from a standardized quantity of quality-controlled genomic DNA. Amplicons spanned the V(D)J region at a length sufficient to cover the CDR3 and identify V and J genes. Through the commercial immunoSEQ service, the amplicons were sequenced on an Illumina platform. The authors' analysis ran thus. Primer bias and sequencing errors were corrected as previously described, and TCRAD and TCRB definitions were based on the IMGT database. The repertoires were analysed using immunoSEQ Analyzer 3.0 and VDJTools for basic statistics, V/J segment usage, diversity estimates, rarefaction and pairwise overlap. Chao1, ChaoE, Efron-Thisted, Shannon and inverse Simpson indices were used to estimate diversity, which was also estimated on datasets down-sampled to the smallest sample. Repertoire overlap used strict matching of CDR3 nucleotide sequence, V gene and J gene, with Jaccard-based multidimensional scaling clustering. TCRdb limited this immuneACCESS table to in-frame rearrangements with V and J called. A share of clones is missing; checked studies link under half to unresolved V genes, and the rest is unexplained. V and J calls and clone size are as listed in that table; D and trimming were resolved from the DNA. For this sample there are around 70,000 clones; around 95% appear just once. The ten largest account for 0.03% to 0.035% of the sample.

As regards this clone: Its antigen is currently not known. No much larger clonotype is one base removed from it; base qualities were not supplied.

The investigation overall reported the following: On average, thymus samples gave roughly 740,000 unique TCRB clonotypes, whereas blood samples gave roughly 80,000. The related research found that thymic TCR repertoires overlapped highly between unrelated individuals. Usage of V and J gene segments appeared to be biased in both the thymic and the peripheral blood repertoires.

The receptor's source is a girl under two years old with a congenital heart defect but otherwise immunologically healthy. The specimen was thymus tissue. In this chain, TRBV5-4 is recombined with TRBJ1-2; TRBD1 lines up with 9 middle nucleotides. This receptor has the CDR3 CASSLRQGANYGYTF. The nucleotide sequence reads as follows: TGTGCCAGCAGCTTGAGACAGGGGGCTAACTATGGCTACACCTTC.